This entry lists 17 T cell receptor beta chains sequenced from one sample in a study of vaccination effects on CD4 cells after COVID-19. Sequencing followed a ViraFEST assay step that expanded antigen-specific CD4+ T cells with viral peptide pools. Culture proceeded for approximately 10 days, and CD4+ T cells were then isolated. Their cognate antigens are unknown. The data were produced by immunoSEQ multiplex PCR, yet TCRdb's version contains in-frame clones alone and is incomplete. The sample has over 20,000 clones, roughly 73% seen once. Sample: CD4+ T cells from PBMCs cultured with HCoV-229E spike peptides, taken before COVID-19 vaccination. These receptors were taken from a human donor who received a COVID-19 vaccine.

The table lists this clone with a few counts. The chain combines TRBV19 with TRBJ2-5; D may be TRBD1 (6 bases). In germline, CDR1 is LNHDA, CDR2 SQIVND (reference sequence). V lost 4 bases, J lost 2 bases, and 8 bases lay in between. The CDR3 is 13 amino acids. CDR3 region: CASSSRGQETQYF. In DNA, the CDR3 is TGTGCCAGTAGTAGCAGGGGACAAGAGACCCAGTACTTC.

V and J are TRBV6-5 and TRBJ1-2; the match to TRBD1 covers 9 bases. The CDR3 consists of 13 residues. From germline, CDR1 is MNHEY and CDR2 SVGAGI. After removal of 6 bases from V and 5 bases from J, the junction contained 4 bases not matched to a gene. The chain's CDR3 is CASRVDRGYGYTF. Here the CDR3 DNA reads TGTGCCAGCAGGGTAGACAGGGGGTATGGCTACACCTTC.

This clone was detected only once. The V and J genes are TRBV6-5 and TRBJ2-1, with TRBD2 matching over 10 bases. V was clipped by 8 bases and J by 8 bases; unmatched bases: 9. Germline-derived CDR1 and CDR2 are MNHEY and SVGAGI. This CDR3 is built from 14 residues. This CDR3 reads CASGVLAGEDEQFF. The DNA of the CDR3 is TGTGCCAGCGGGGTCCTAGCGGGAGAGGATGAGCAGTTCTTC.

This chain joins TRBV6-5 and TRBJ1-1; tentatively, D is TRBD1 (5 bases). Germline CDR1 is MNHEY and CDR2 is SVGAGI. The CDR3 has 14 amino acids. The germline V and J ends were trimmed by 7 bases and 3 bases, with 15 bases remaining between them. The CDR3 sequence: CASTLGGLDTEAFF. CDR3 nucleotide sequence: TGTGCCAGCACCCTGGGGGGTCTTGACACTGAAGCTTTCTTT.

The chain combines TRBV4-1 with TRBJ1-2; D remains unclear. Germline V gives CDR1 MGHRA, CDR2 YSYEKL. V gave up 4 bases and J gave up 3 bases, with 15 bases separating them. The CDR3 is made up of 15 amino acids. The CDR3: CASSLLGSLYYGYTF. CDR3 nucleotide sequence: TGCGCCAGCAGCCTCTTGGGTAGTCTCTACTATGGCTACACCTTC.

This chain connects TRBV7-9 to TRBJ2-7; D ambiguous. Germline CDR1 SEHNR, CDR2 FQNEAQ (reference sequence). The length of the CDR3 is 13 residues. The germline V and J ends were trimmed by 3 bases and 2 bases, with 8 bases remaining between them. The CDR3 sequence: CASSFRLTYEQYF. Written as DNA, the CDR3 is TGTGCCAGCAGCTTCAGATTAACCTACGAGCAGTACTTC. Full variable domain (outside the CDR3, taken from reference TRBV7-9 and TRBJ2-7): DTGVSQNPRHKITKRGQNVTFRCDPISEHNRLYWYRQTLGQGPEFLTYFQNEAQLEKSRLLSDRFSAERPKGSFSTLEIQRTEQGDSAMYLCASSFRLTYEQYFGPGTRLTVT.

This chain links TRBV3-1 (or the pseudogene TRBV3-2) with TRBJ2-3; the match to TRBD2 covers 8 bases. The CDR3 runs 17 residues. Germline V CDR1 and CDR2: LGHDT, YNNKEL (reference sequence). J gave up 5 bases and V 2 bases, and 12 bases lay outside the gene matches. The CDR3 spells CASSQNPGTRVKDTQYF. CDR3 sequence (DNA): TGTGCCAGCAGCCAAAACCCCGGGACTAGGGTGAAAGATACGCAGTATTTT.

V is TRBV7-2 and J is TRBJ2-5, with D possibly TRBD1 on 5 matching bases. The CDR3 contains 14 residues. Trimming took off 1 base at V and 6 bases at J, with 12 bases between the two ends. The germline CDR1 and CDR2 sequences are SGHTA and FQGNSA. The DNA for the CDR3 is TGTGCCAGCAGCTTAGGTCGGCAGGGAAAGACCCAGTACTTC. Amino acids: CASSLGRQGKTQYF.

The chain combines TRBV27 with TRBJ2-1; 13 nucleotides line up with TRBD2. V shed 8 bases, J shed 9 bases, and the junction held 10 bases outside the gene matches. Germline assignment: CDR1 MNHEY and CDR2 SMNVEV (reference sequence). The CDR3 is 15 residues long. The DNA for the CDR3 is TGTGCCAGCCGACTAGCGGGAGGCAAAGCCAGTGAGCAGTTCTTC. Translation gives CASRLAGGKASEQFF.

V gene TRBV6-6 combines with J gene TRBJ1-2; tentative D call: TRBD1 (6 bases). There are 14 residues in the CDR3. CDR1 MNHNY and CDR2 SVGAGI come from the germline V gene (reference sequence). Trimming shortened V by 7 bases and J by 3 bases, and 15 bases separated the two germline ends. Written as DNA, the CDR3 is TGTGCCAGCAATTTTGGGACATCTGACTATGGCTACACCTTC. Residues: CASNFGTSDYGYTF.

Concerning this clone itself: This specimen includes other DNA sequences encoding the same CDR3. The chain combines TRBV5-1 with TRBJ1-6; D gene unclear. The CDR3 sequence is 14 residues long. CDR1 is SGHRS and CDR2 is YFSETQ in the germline V gene. Trimming took off 0 bases at V and 4 bases at J, with 5 bases between the two ends. In DNA, the CDR3 is TGCGCCAGCAGCTTGGGACAATATAATTCACCCCTCCACTTT. As protein: CASSLGQYNSPLHF. Filled out from reference TRBV5-1 and TRBJ1-6, the complete variable domain reads KAGVTQTPRYLIKTRGQQVTLSCSPISGHRSVSWYQQTPGQGLQFLFEYFSETQRNKGNFPGRFSGRQFSNSRSEMNVSTLELGDSALYLCASSLGQYNSPLHFGNGTRLTVT.

The chain is built from TRBV6-1 and TRBJ2-3; 10 bases line up with TRBD2. V lost 1 base, J lost 5 bases, and 9 bases stayed unmatched. The CDR3 extends over 17 amino acids. CDR1 is MNHNS and CDR2 is SASEGT in the germline V gene. CDR3 amino acids: CASSEEWSGGDGDTQYF. CDR3 DNA sequence: TGTGCCAGCAGTGAAGAGTGGAGCGGGGGGGATGGAGATACGCAGTATTTT.

Here the CDR3 DNA reads TGCGCCAGCAGCCAAGCCTATAGGACCGGGGCCTCTAATCAGCCCCAGCATTTT. Its protein is CASSQAYRTGASNQPQHF. The chain recombines TRBV4-1 with TRBJ1-5, with D maybe TRBD1 (5 bases). The CDR3 consists of 18 residues. Germline lookup yields CDR1 MGHRA and CDR2 YSYEKL. V dropped 1 base and J dropped 4 bases, with 20 bases sitting between them.

The gene calls are TRBV18 and TRBJ1-3; 7 bases agree with TRBD1. From germline, CDR1 is KGHSH and CDR2 LQKENI. V lost 6 bases to trimming and J lost 3 bases; unmatched junction nucleotides: 2. This CDR3 region has 13 residues. CDR3 in DNA: TGTGCCAGCTCCACAGGGGTTGGAAACACCATATATTTT. Translating gives CASSTGVGNTIYF. The full variable domain, in which reference TRBV18 and TRBJ1-3 provide the parts outside the CDR3, is NAGVMQNPRHLVRRRGQEARLRCSPMKGHSHVYWYRQLPEEGLKFMVYLQKENIIDESGMPKERFSAEFPKEGPSILRIQQVVRGDSAAYFCASSTGVGNTIYFGEGSWLTVV.

This clone was observed once. The V gene is TRBV12-3 or TRBV12-4, the J gene TRBJ2-5, with 10 nucleotides matching TRBD1. The junction had 5 bases not matched to a gene; V was cut back by 8 bases and J by 5 bases. The CDR3 covers 13 residues. The CDR3 region has the DNA TGTGCCAGCGAGACAGGGGGCGCGGAGACCCAGTACTTC. Residues: CASETGGAETQYF.

The V and J genes are TRBV30 and TRBJ1-4, with D perhaps TRBD1 (6 bases). Looked up from germline, CDR1 is GTSNPN and CDR2 is SVGIG (reference sequence). This CDR3 has 14 residues. The germline V and J ends were trimmed by 1 base and 8 bases, with 14 bases remaining between them. The CDR3 DNA is TGTGCCTGGAGTGCGCGGGGGGCAGGAGAAAAACTGTTTTTT. This encodes CAWSARGAGEKLFF. Complete variable domain (other parts from reference TRBV30 and TRBJ1-4): SQTIHQWPATLVQPVGSPLSLECTVEGTSNPNLYWYRQAAGRGLQLLFYSVGIGQISSEVPQNLSASRPQDRQFILSSKKLLLSDSGFYLCAWSARGAGEKLFFGSGTQLSVL.

This clone was detected a few times. This sequence joins TRBV6-4 and TRBJ1-6, with 8 nucleotides matching TRBD1. Germline loops: CDR1 MRHNA, CDR2 SNTAGT. The CDR3 is 14 residues long. With V trimmed by 0 bases and J by 9 bases, 1 base remained unmatched. CDR3 amino acids: CASSDSTGGSPLHF. The CDR3 DNA is TGTGCCAGCAGTGACTCAACAGGGGGTTCACCCCTCCACTTT.